The following is a T cell receptor beta chain sequence with its context. This clonotype has at least ten counts. Its antigen specificity is not known. One base away there is no much larger clone; base qualities are not given. This entry belongs to a study of T cells after yellow fever vaccination (dated by TCRdb to between 2018 and 2020). In terms of the full investigation: Libraries from fractions with low cell numbers were prepared with the SMART-Seq v4 Ultra Low Input RNA kit. Blood was drawn at multiple timepoints before and after primary and secondary immunization, with bulk PBMC replicates and cell subsets isolated. To follow T-cell clones before and after both primary and booster YFV17D yellow fever vaccination, bulk TCR alpha and beta repertoires underwent longitudinal sequencing. The cohort comprised two healthy male donors, one aged 18 to 29 and one aged 30 to 39 years. Overall study results and their limits: The study included only two donors, which limits how far the findings can be generalized. Most clones expanded after primary vaccination were re-detected after the booster (almost 97% of CD4 and 88% of CD8), suggesting broad memory maintenance. Compared with the primary T-cell response, the secondary T-cell response was faster but weaker, reaching its peak on day 5 rather than on day 15. A small fraction of clonotypes appeared in both the CD4 and CD8 compartments, likely as a result of convergent recombination. Computational filtering was needed because FACS-sorted repertoires could contain abundant contaminating clonotypes from the bulk population.

TCR cDNA was synthesized by 5'RACE template switching, through which a universal primer site and unique molecular identifiers were introduced. cDNA synthesis was primed from both the TCR alpha and TCR beta constant segments. Library amplification used two PCR steps, and the second PCR step added sample barcodes and sequencing adapters. Sequencing of libraries was performed on Illumina HiSeq 2500 (2x100 bp) or NovaSeq (2x150 bp). Per the original workflow: MIGEC was used to demultiplex reads and collapse the reads into UMI consensus sequences, and MiXCR was used for V(D)J alignment. Clonotypes responding to the vaccine were identified with edgeR on replicate PBMC samples, with the criteria of FDR below 0.01 and a log2 fold change above 5 up to day 15. Bulk clonotypes were assigned CD4 or CD8 identity according to which sequenced CD4 or CD8 repertoire held them at higher abundance. TCRdb trimmed the raw reads at Q25, called clones with MiXCR and kept productive beta chains. CDR3 protein duplicates are merged, each entry listing the most common genes and DNA. The V and J calls come from TCRdb's annotation, not from the publication. This sample comprises 610,000 or so distinct CDR3 sequences, 9% to 15% of them detected only once. The ten largest clones capture about 15% of the sample.

Relative to germline, V is missing 0 bases and J is missing 5 bases, with 4 bases of the junction outside any gene match. The germline V gene sets CDR1 to SGHRS and CDR2 to YFSETQ. From the cysteine through the phenylalanine, the CDR3 covers 16 amino acids. Just CDR3 DNA is preserved here, 48 bases in frame from base 1. Interpreted using the paper, the treatment or condition label stands for: live attenuated yellow fever vaccine strain. At each blood-draw timepoint, two biological replicates of bulk PBMCs were obtained. A standard Ficoll-Paque protocol was used to isolate PBMCs from peripheral blood. TriZol was used to extract RNA from bulk PBMCs, from CD4 and CD8 fractions, and from dextramer-positive and dextramer-negative fractions.

The chain couples TRBV5-1 to TRBJ2-7; 14 bases in the middle match TRBD2. This TCR was recovered from a man between 25 and 39 years old who received the YFV17D yellow fever vaccine. The material sequenced was PBMCs, taken on the day of the yellow fever booster vaccination. The CDR3 corresponds to CASSLGLAGGLNEQYF. The DNA sequence is TGCGCCAGCAGCTTGGGACTAGCGGGAGGGCTCAACGAGCAGTACTTC.